The 32 T cell receptor beta chains below were found in one sample sequenced in a study of Ad26.COV2.S vaccination and SARS-CoV-2 variants. TCRdb's copy holds only in-frame clones and misses some; the assay was immunoSEQ multiplex PCR. The repertoire holds approximately 350,000 clones, with approximately 83% as singletons. The treatment was: around 19 received Ad26.COV2.S at low or high dose, single or two shots; 5 received placebo; per-sample allocation not given. Material that was analyzed had been drawn on day 63 after the first vaccine or placebo injection. The sample consisted of peripheral blood, taken in a trial of Ad26.COV2.S vaccine versus placebo. All receptors come from a person aged 18-65 years who received the Ad26.COV2.S COVID-19 vaccine or a placebo.

This chain links TRBV9 with TRBJ2-2; D is ambiguous. V was clipped by 2 bases and J by 6 bases, with 5 bases between them. Germline V gene sequence: CDR1 SGDLS, CDR2 YYNGEE. The CDR3 loop spans 12 amino acids. This chain's CDR3 is CASSVLPGELFF. The CDR3 coding sequence is TGTGCCAGCAGCGTTCTTCCCGGGGAGCTGTTTTTT.

The chain has TRBV5-1 and TRBJ2-5; D is possibly TRBD1 (5 bases). This CDR3 has 12 amino acids. Per the germline V gene, CDR1 is SGHRS and CDR2 is YFSETQ. The ends were cut back, 4 bases at V and 2 bases at J, with 6 bases in the middle. The CDR3 sequence: CASSGQQETQYF. In nucleotides, the CDR3 is TGCGCCAGCAGCGGACAACAAGAGACCCAGTACTTC.

The chain couples TRBV7-3 to TRBJ1-2; D gene unclear. CDR3 length: 13 amino acids. V was shortened by 1 base and J by 3 bases, with 6 bases between the two germline ends. In germline, CDR1 is SGHTA, CDR2 FQGTGA. The CDR3 coding sequence is TGTGCCAGCAGCTTAAACAGATACTATGGCTACACCTTC. Its translation is CASSLNRYYGYTF. The variable domain in full, with the rest retrieved from reference TRBV7-3 and TRBJ1-2, is GAGVSQTPSNKVTEKGKYVELRCDPISGHTALYWYRQSLGQGPEFLIYFQGTGAADDSGLPNDRFFAVRPEGSVSTLKIQRTERGDSAVYLCASSLNRYYGYTFGSGTRLTVV.

This chain joins TRBV6-5 and TRBJ2-7; maybe TRBD1 (5 bases). Germline loops: CDR1 MNHEY, CDR2 SVGAGI. This CDR3 comprises 13 residues. V lost 2 bases, J lost 6 bases, and 11 bases lay in between. The DNA for the CDR3 is TGTGCCAGCAGTTACACACAGACAGTCGAGCAGTACTTC. This gives the protein CASSYTQTVEQYF.

The chain carries TRBV27 and TRBJ1-5, with 7 bases lining up with TRBD1. CDR1 MNHEY and CDR2 SMNVEV come from the germline V gene (reference sequence). The CDR3 spans 15 residues. Trimming took 6 bases from V and 11 from J; bases not matched to a gene: 16. CDR3 sequence: CASRDGDSPRAAQHF. The CDR3 coding sequence is TGTGCCAGCAGGGACGGGGACAGCCCGCGAGCGGCCCAGCATTTT.

This sequence joins TRBV10-3 and TRBJ2-1; D remains ambiguous. CDR3 length equals 14 residues. CDR1 ENHRY and CDR2 SYGVKD come from the germline V gene. Trimming pared 6 bases from V and 2 bases from J, leaving 11 bases between. CDR3: CAIRAEDPYNEQFF. CDR3 coding DNA: TGTGCCATCAGGGCGGAAGATCCCTACAATGAGCAGTTCTTC.

The chain employs TRBV2 and TRBJ2-7, with TRBD1 matching 8 bases. The CDR3 loop spans 15 amino acids. The ends lost 6 bases at V and 2 bases at J; junction bases unmatched: 9. Germline loops: CDR1 SNHLY, CDR2 FYNNEI. Here the CDR3 reads CASSPRDRRAYEQYF. The DNA of the CDR3 is TGTGCCAGCAGCCCCCGGGACAGGCGTGCCTACGAGCAGTACTTC.

J is TRBJ1-2 and V is TRBV18; 7 bases match TRBD1. Germline V gene lookup returns CDR1 KGHSH and CDR2 LQKENI. The CDR3 spans 15 residues. V was clipped by 5 bases and J by 0 bases; unmatched bases: 6. The CDR3 is CASSSGTVANYGYTF. CDR3 coding DNA: TGTGCCAGCTCATCGGGGACAGTAGCTAACTATGGCTACACCTTC.

J is TRBJ2-7 and V is TRBV2; no reliable D call. V was clipped by 6 bases and J by 3 bases, with 24 bases between them. Germline loops: CDR1 SNHLY, CDR2 FYNNEI. The CDR3 runs to 17 residues. The CDR3, as DNA: TGTGCCAGCAGCCTTCCCCTGTGGGGAAAAATAAGCTACGAGCAGTACTTC. This translates into CASSLPLWGKISYEQYF.

V and J are TRBV9 and TRBJ1-1, with 9 bases that match TRBD1. The CDR3 length is 17 residues. The ends lost 3 bases at V and 2 bases at J; junction bases unmatched: 11. Germline CDR1 is SGDLS and CDR2 is YYNGEE. This CDR3 is CASSAGTGRPSNTEAFF. In DNA, the CDR3 is TGTGCCAGCAGCGCCGGGACAGGGAGGCCCAGTAACACTGAAGCTTTCTTT.

The chain combines TRBV6-5 with TRBJ2-1; the D is unclear. The CDR3 has 16 amino acids. V was shortened by 0 bases and J by 7 bases, with 16 bases between the two germline ends. CDR1 and CDR2 (germline): MNHEY, SVGAGI. The chain's CDR3 is CASSYSKLQRRNEQFF. The CDR3 DNA sequence: TGTGCCAGCAGTTACTCGAAGCTCCAGCGCCGTAATGAGCAGTTCTTC.

V is TRBV5-6 and J is TRBJ1-5; D is possibly TRBD1 (6 bases). The V and J ends lost 4 bases and 2 bases respectively, with 13 bases between them. The CDR3 length is 15 residues. The germline V gene has CDR1 SGHDT and CDR2 YYEEEE. The CDR3 DNA reads TGTGCCAGCAGCGCGAGGGGGAAAGGCAATCAGCCCCAGCATTTT. This encodes CASSARGKGNQPQHF.

The gene calls are TRBV7-2 and TRBJ1-6; D is uncertain. The germline CDR1 and CDR2 sequences are SGHTA and FQGNSA. V lost 1 base and J lost 6, with 7 bases in between. This CDR3 has 14 amino acids. CDR3 residues: CASSLGQVNSPLHF. As DNA, the CDR3 is TGTGCCAGCAGCTTAGGTCAGGTTAATTCACCCCTCCACTTT.

CDR3 bases: TGTGCCAGCAGCCTACGAGGGCCTGGGGCCAACGTCCTGACTTTC. Translating it yields CASSLRGPGANVLTF. The chain is built from TRBV7-2 and TRBJ2-6; D may be TRBD2 (5 bases). The CDR3 contains 15 residues. Germline loops: CDR1 SGHTA, CDR2 FQGNSA. Trimming took off 5 bases at V and 2 bases at J, with 10 bases between the two ends.

The V gene is TRBV6-5, the J gene TRBJ1-5; TRBD1 might be the D (6 bases). The CDR3 is 13 amino acids. Trimming pared 7 bases from V and 6 bases from J, leaving 13 bases between. Germline values: CDR1 MNHEY, CDR2 SVGAGI. For the CDR3, the DNA is TGTGCCAGCACCAGGGGCAGTGCTCAGCCCCAGCATTTT. Residues: CASTRGSAQPQHF.

This clone came up once. The V and J genes are TRBV21-1 and TRBJ2-7. TRBV21-1 is a pseudogene segment. CDR3 size: 16 residues. In nucleotides, the CDR3 is TGTGCCAGCAGCAAAGAGTACATGCTGAGCTCCTACGAGCAGTACTTC. Translated, it gives CASSKEYMLSSYEQYF.

The V and J genes are TRBV7-9 and TRBJ2-1; perhaps D is TRBD1 or TRBD2 (5 bases each). Looked up from germline, CDR1 is SEHNR and CDR2 is FQNEAQ (reference sequence). V was trimmed by 4 bases and J by 14 bases, leaving 15 bases between them. This CDR3 comprises 12 residues. CDR3 sequence: CASSSFRGDEFF. The CDR3 nucleotides are TGTGCCAGCAGCTCGTTTCGGGGCGACGAGTTCTTC.

Turning to this clone: The identical CDR3 is also encoded by other nucleotide sequences in the sample. CDR3 amino acids: CASSLGVNTEAFF. The CDR3 coding sequence is TGCGCCAGCAGCCTTGGGGTGAACACTGAAGCTTTCTTT. The chain joins TRBV5-1 to TRBJ1-1; D gene uncertain. CDR3 length: 13 residues. Germline CDR1 SGHRS, CDR2 YFSETQ. Trimming removed 4 bases from V and 0 bases from J, with 7 bases in between.

This CDR3 reads CASIREHRGPGTEAFF. CDR3 sequence (DNA): TGTGCCAGCATCCGGGAGCACAGGGGGCCGGGCACTGAAGCTTTCTTT. The chain recombines TRBV2 with TRBJ1-1, with 9 positions matching TRBD1. This CDR3 spans 16 amino acids. The V and J ends lost 7 bases and 4 bases, in that order; junction bases with no gene match: 13. Germline V gene sequence: CDR1 SNHLY, CDR2 FYNNEI.

In this sample, this clone turned up once. The rearrangement uses TRBV5-1 and TRBJ2-4; D not resolved. V was shortened by 1 base and J by 3 bases, with 8 bases between the two germline ends. The CDR3 is 14 amino acids. CDR1 and CDR2 (germline): SGHRS, YFSETQ. DNA of the CDR3: TGCGCCAGCAGCTTGTCCCACGGCAAAAACATTCAGTACTTC. This encodes CASSLSHGKNIQYF.

V and J are TRBV6-5 and TRBJ2-7, with D possibly TRBD2 on 7 matching bases. This CDR3 region has 16 residues. CDR1 and CDR2 from the germline V gene are MNHEY and SVGAGI. Trimming stripped 0 bases from V and 4 bases from J, with 16 bases between. CDR3 nucleotides: TGTGCCAGCAGTTACTCTACGGGGGGCCGAATATACGAGCAGTACTTC. It specifies CASSYSTGGRIYEQYF.

This clone was detected once. The chain links TRBV15 to TRBJ1-2; tentative D call: TRBD1 (5 bases). The CDR3 extends over 16 amino acids. Germline lookup yields CDR1 LNHNV and CDR2 YYDKDF (reference sequence). The V and J ends lost 3 bases and 4 bases respectively, with 18 bases between them. CDR3 sequence (DNA): TGTGCCACCAGCAGTCCCTCGAGGGGCAGCGGCTATGGCTACACCTTC. It codes for CATSSPSRGSGYGYTF.

The chain combines TRBV6-2 or TRBV6-3 with TRBJ2-1, with D perhaps matching TRBD1 (6 bases). Germline-derived CDR1 and CDR2 are MNHEY and SVGEGT. The V end was cut by 2 bases, the J end by 5 bases, with 10 bases between. This CDR3 has 14 residues. The CDR3 sequence: CASSYGGIDNEQFF. In nucleotides, the CDR3 is TGTGCCAGCAGTTACGGGGGCATTGACAATGAGCAGTTCTTC.

This clone has only a few counts. The J gene is TRBJ1-6, the V gene TRBV5-1, with no clear D. CDR1 and CDR2 from the germline V gene are SGHRS and YFSETQ. Trimming left V 0 bases short and J 7 bases short, with 11 bases between. CDR3 length: 15 residues. CDR3 protein: CASSLEANGNSPLHF. CDR3 DNA: TGCGCCAGCAGCTTGGAGGCGAACGGAAATTCACCCCTCCACTTT.

This chain joins TRBV4-1 and TRBJ2-7; 7 bases fit TRBD2. The germline gives CDR1 MGHRA, CDR2 YSYEKL. V was clipped by 6 bases and J by 2 bases; unmatched bases: 7. This CDR3 is 14 amino acids long. The CDR3: CASRAGLHPYEQYF. The CDR3 coding sequence is TGCGCCAGCAGAGCGGGGCTTCACCCCTACGAGCAGTACTTC.

The V gene is TRBV7-8, the J gene TRBJ2-1, with a weak D call TRBD2 (6 bases). CDR1 and CDR2 from the germline V gene are SGHVS and FQNEAQ. There are 12 residues in the CDR3. V lost 11 bases and J 0 bases, leaving 8 bases between the germline ends. The CDR3 DNA follows: TGTGCCGGGGGAGGCTCCTACAATGAGCAGTTCTTC. Translating it yields CAGGGSYNEQFF. Full variable domain (remainder filled in from reference TRBV7-8 and TRBJ2-1): GAGVSQSPRYKVAKRGQDVALRCDPISGHVSLFWYQQALGQGPEFLTYFQNEAQLDKSGLPSDRFFAERPEGSVSTLKIQRTQQEDSAVYLCAGGGSYNEQFFGPGTRLTVL.

The genes are TRBV7-2 and TRBJ1-1, with a tentative D call TRBD1 (6 bases). V lost 7 bases and J lost 4, with 16 bases in between. The germline V gene has CDR1 SGHTA and CDR2 FQGNSA. The CDR3 extends over 14 amino acids. CDR3 residues: CASNQLQGLTEAFF. CDR3 nucleotides: TGTGCCAGCAACCAATTACAGGGCCTCACTGAAGCTTTCTTT. The complete variable domain, with remaining parts taken from reference TRBV7-2 and TRBJ1-1, reads GAGVSQSPSNKVTEKGKDVELRCDPISGHTALYWYRQSLGQGLEFLIYFQGNSAPDKSGLPSDRFSAERTGGSVSTLTIQRTQQEDSAVYLCASNQLQGLTEAFFGQGTRLTVV.

This chain uses TRBV19 with TRBJ1-5; D is ambiguous. The CDR3 is 12 amino acids. V dropped 2 bases and J dropped 7 bases, with 6 bases sitting between them. Germline V gene data show CDR1 as LNHDA and CDR2 as SQIVND (reference sequence). Here the CDR3 DNA reads TGTGCCAGTAGTATACCATGGCAGCCCCAGCATTTT. Translation gives CASSIPWQPQHF.

V is TRBV4-2 and J is TRBJ1-3, with D maybe TRBD1 (6 bases). The CDR3 runs to 14 residues. Germline V lookup: CDR1 LGHNA, CDR2 YNFKEQ. The V and J ends lost 4 bases and 2 bases respectively, with 9 bases between them. CDR3 nucleotides: TGTGCCAGCAGCCCACGACAGGCTGGAAACACCATATATTTT. Its translation is CASSPRQAGNTIYF.

J is TRBJ1-6 and V is TRBV12-3 or TRBV12-4; TRBD1 agrees at 7 bases. The trim removed 5 bases at V and 7 bases at J, leaving 2 bases unmatched. The CDR3 has 13 amino acids. CDR3 protein: CASSTRGNSPLHF. The DNA of the CDR3 is TGTGCCAGCAGTACCAGGGGGAATTCACCCCTCCACTTT.

This chain links TRBV6-5 with TRBJ2-5, with D perhaps matching TRBD1 (6 bases). V was cut by 7 bases and J by 0 bases, with 12 bases left in between. The CDR3 loop spans 14 amino acids. CDR1 MNHEY and CDR2 SVGAGI come from the germline V gene. In DNA, the CDR3 is TGTGCCAGCATCAGGGACAACCACCAAGAGACCCAGTACTTC. Translating it yields CASIRDNHQETQYF.

The CDR3 region has the DNA TGTGCCAGCAGTTACTCTACAGGGGGCACTGAAGCTTTCTTT. Translated: CASSYSTGGTEAFF. The chain is built from TRBV6-2 or TRBV6-3 and TRBJ1-1; 8 bases are a match to TRBD1. V dropped 0 bases and J dropped 4; count of bases not matched to a gene: 1. CDR3 length equals 14 residues. The germline V gene encodes CDR1 MNHEY and CDR2 SVGEGT.